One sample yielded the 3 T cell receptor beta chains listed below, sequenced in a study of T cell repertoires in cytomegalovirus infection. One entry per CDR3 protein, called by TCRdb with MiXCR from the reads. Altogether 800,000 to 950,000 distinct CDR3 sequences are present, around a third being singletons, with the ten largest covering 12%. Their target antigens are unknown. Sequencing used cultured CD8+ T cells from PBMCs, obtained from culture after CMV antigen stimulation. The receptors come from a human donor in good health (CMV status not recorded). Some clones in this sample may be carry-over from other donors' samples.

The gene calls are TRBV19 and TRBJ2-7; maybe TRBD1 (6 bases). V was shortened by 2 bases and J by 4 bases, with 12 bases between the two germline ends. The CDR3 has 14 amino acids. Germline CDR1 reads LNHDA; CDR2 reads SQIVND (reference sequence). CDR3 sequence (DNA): TGTGCCAGTAGTATATCGGATACAGGGTACGAGCAGTACTTC. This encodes CASSISDTGYEQYF. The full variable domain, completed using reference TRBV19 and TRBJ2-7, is DGGITQSPKYLFRKEGQNVTLSCEQNLNHDAMYWYRQDPGQGLRLIYYSQIVNDFQKGDIAEGYSVSREKKESFPLTVTSAQKNPTAFYLCASSISDTGYEQYFGPGTRLTVT.

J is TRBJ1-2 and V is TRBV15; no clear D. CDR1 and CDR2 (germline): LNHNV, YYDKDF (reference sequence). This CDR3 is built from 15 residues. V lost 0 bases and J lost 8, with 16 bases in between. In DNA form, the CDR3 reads TGTGCCACCAGCAGAGATCGGTCAGGTCCGGGCGGCTACACCTTC. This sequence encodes CATSRDRSGPGGYTF.

The CDR3 is CASSSHPGQVHREQCV. For the CDR3, the DNA is TGTGCCAGCAGCTCCCACCCGGGACAGGTCCACCGGGAGCAGTGCGTC. V usage is TRBV6-6 and J usage is TRBJ2-7; 8 bases fit TRBD1. The CDR3 spans 16 residues. Germline V gene sequence: CDR1 MNHNY, CDR2 SVGAGI (reference sequence).